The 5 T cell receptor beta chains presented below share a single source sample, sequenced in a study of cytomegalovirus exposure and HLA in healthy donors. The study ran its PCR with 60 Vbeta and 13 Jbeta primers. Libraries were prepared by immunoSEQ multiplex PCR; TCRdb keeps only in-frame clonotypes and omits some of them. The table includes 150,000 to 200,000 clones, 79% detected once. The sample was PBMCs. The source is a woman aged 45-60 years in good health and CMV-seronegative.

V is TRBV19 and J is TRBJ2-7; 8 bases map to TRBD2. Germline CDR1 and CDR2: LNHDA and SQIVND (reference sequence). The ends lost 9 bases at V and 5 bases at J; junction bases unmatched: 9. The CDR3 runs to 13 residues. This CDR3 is CASGGDIGHEQYF. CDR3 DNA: TGTGCCAGCGGGGGGGACATTGGCCACGAGCAGTACTTC.

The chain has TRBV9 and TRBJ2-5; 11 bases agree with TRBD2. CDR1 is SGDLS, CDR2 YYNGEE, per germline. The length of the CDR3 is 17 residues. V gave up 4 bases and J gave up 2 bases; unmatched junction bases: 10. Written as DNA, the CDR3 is TGTGCCAGCAGCCCCCGACTAGCGGGGTGGCAACAAGAGACCCAGTACTTC. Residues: CASSPRLAGWQQETQYF.

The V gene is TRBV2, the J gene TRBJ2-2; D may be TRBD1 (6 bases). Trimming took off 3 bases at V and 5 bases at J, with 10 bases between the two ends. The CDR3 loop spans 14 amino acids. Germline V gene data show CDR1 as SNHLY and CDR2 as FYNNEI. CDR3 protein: CASSDYRVTGELFF. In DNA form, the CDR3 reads TGTGCCAGCAGTGATTACAGGGTAACCGGGGAGCTGTTTTTT.

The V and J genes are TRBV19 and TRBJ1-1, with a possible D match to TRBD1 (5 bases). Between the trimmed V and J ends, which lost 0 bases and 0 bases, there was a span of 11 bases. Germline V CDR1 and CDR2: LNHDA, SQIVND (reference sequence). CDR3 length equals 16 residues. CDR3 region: CASSIDFDRLNTEAFF. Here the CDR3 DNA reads TGTGCCAGTAGTATAGACTTTGACAGACTGAACACTGAAGCTTTCTTT.

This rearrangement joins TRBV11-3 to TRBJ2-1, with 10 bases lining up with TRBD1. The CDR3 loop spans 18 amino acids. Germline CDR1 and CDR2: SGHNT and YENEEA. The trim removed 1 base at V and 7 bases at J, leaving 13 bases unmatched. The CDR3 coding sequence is TGTGCCAGCAGCTTAGGGGAACCGGGACAGGGGATTTCAAATGAGCAGTTCTTC. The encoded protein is CASSLGEPGQGISNEQFF.